This T cell receptor beta chain was observed in a study of Ad26.COV2.S vaccination and SARS-CoV-2 variants (dated by TCRdb to the early 2020s). A note on the overall study: Donors in the vaccine arm were drawn from COV1001, a multicentre, randomized, double-blind, placebo-controlled phase I-IIa trial testing Ad26.COV2.S in healthy adults. Dosing of Ad26.COV2.S was intramuscular, at either 5x10^10 or 1x10^11 viral particles, delivered as one shot or as two shots spaced 56 days apart. TCRbeta repertoire sequencing served as the tool for gauging how specific and how broad the SARS-CoV-2-reactive T cell receptors were following Ad26.COV2.S vaccination. The TCR-sequenced set comprised around 30 samples: some 19 Ad26.COV2.S vaccine recipients, 5 placebo recipients and 8 SARS-CoV-2 convalescent individuals. Trial participants were randomized into five groups of five, in which low-dose or high-dose Ad26.COV2.S was given once or twice, or placebo was given on both occasions. Throughout the experiments and outcome assessment, investigators stayed blinded to trial group allocation.

A distance of 5 bases separates the germline ends of V and J, which lose 2 bases and 9 bases respectively. Via the germline V gene, CDR1 is MDHEN and CDR2 SYDVKM. Counted from cysteine to phenylalanine, this CDR3 has 12 amino acids. Solely the CDR3 DNA is kept, with 36 bases framed from the first base. TCRbeta CDR3 regions were sequenced with the immunoSEQ Assay. After extraction, genomic DNA underwent amplification by bias-controlled multiplex PCR, followed by high-throughput sequencing. In the paper's pipeline: To quantify the absolute abundance of every unique TCRbeta CDR3 region, sequences were collapsed and filtered. T cell fraction was estimated by normalizing TCRbeta template counts to usable DNA, which was measured by amplifying reference genes present in all nucleated cells. Repertoire TCRs were annotated as SARS-CoV-2-specific when V gene, CDR3 amino acid sequence and J gene were exactly matched to a known reactive TCR set. MIRA supplied the reference SARS-CoV-2 TCR set, which was filtered for enrichment in COVID-19-positive ImmuneCODE repertoires so that public or cross-reactive TCRs were removed. Using the MIRA antigens, annotated TCRs were further analysed by specific ORF or by position within an ORF. Breadth was defined as the number of annotated unique rearrangements divided by the total number of unique productive rearrangements, and depth was defined as the summed frequency of the annotated unique rearrangements. Two-sided Wilcoxon rank-sum tests were applied when comparing TCR breadth between groups. The clones in this table, taken by TCRdb from immuneACCESS, are in-frame only. Not every clone is retained; where verified, under half of the shortfall comes from an unresolved V gene, and the cause of the rest is unknown. From that table come the V and J calls and clone size; the DNA was used to work out D and trimming. This sample comprises hundreds of thousands of clones, 88% of them detected only once. The leading ten clones occupy about 6.4% of the sample.

The study at large found these results: The study was not powered for comparison of responses between vaccine doses or regimens. Ad26.COV2.S recipients had higher spike-specific TCR breadth than placebo recipients (P = 0.0014). Vaccine and placebo recipients had similar non-spike TCR breadth, a finding consistent with the vaccine containing only spike. After vaccination, substantial breadth of spike-specific CD8+ and CD4+ T cell responses was reported. According to the authors, total T cell responses may have been underestimated by the TCR breadth and depth analyses.

Reading the label with the study, this specimen's treatment or condition is: around 19 received Ad26.COV2.S at low or high dose, single or two shots; a few received placebo; per-sample allocation not given. Repertoires of vaccine and placebo recipients were sequenced from samples taken on day 63 after the first injection. Between 29 July and 7 August 2020, Cohort 1b enrolled about 27 adults aged 18-55 years at one site in Boston, USA. Ad26.COV2.S was a replication-incompetent adenovirus type 26 vector that expressed a prefusion-stabilized SARS-CoV-2 spike protein derived from the original Wuhan strain. On this clone itself: Its antigen specificity is not known. Per-base qualities were not stored, and no clone one base away is much larger.

This specimen was peripheral blood, taken in a trial of Ad26.COV2.S vaccine versus placebo. This TCR was sampled from a person between 18 and 59 years old who received the Ad26.COV2.S COVID-19 vaccine or a placebo. The chain joins TRBV28 to TRBJ1-6; the D gene cannot be resolved reliably. The sequence in DNA is TGTGCCAGCAGTTTAGGCCTTTCACCCCTCCACTTT. The resulting protein is CASSLGLSPLHF.